The entry that follows covers one TCR beta chain sequence. This sample was included in a study of OX40 agonist ivuxolimab in advanced cancers. CDR1 and CDR2 (germline): GTSNPN, SVGIG (reference sequence). Losses at the gene ends were 0 bases for V and 1 base for J; bases not matched to a gene: 8. This CDR3 spans 17 amino acids. This table comes from immunoSEQ multiplex PCR, and its TCRdb copy is limited to in-frame clones, with some not included. The table has about 19,000 clones, 83% seen once. The sequences come from CD4+ or CD8+ T cells sorted from blood, collected in a trial of the OX40 agonist ivuxolimab. This receptor was obtained from an adult with an advanced solid tumor such as melanoma, head and neck, liver or kidney cancer. The chain is built from TRBV30 and TRBJ2-5, with 10 bases aligning to TRBD2. Here the CDR3 reads CAWSVWDSGGPQETQYF. Written as DNA, the CDR3 is TGTGCCTGGAGTGTGTGGGATAGCGGGGGGCCCCAAGAGACCCAGTACTTC.